One and the same sample provided the 15 T cell receptor beta chains below, sequenced in a study of T-cell reconstitution after alpha-beta-depleted transplantation in children. TCRbeta library construction was performed incorporating unique molecular identifiers. MiXCR, applied by TCRdb to the PCR reads, yields one record per CDR3 protein. Of a few hundred thousand distinct CDR3 sequences listed, about 26% are singletons. This material consisted of PBMCs, taken before TCRalphabeta/CD19-depleted stem cell transplant. The receptors originated from a girl aged 2 to 10 with Fanconi anemia, due to receive a stem cell transplant.

This clonotype has just a few counts. The chain employs TRBV7-6 and TRBJ2-3; 13 nucleotides match TRBD2. Germline loops: CDR1 SGHVS, CDR2 FNYEAQ. The CDR3 is 18 amino acids. With V trimmed by 5 bases and J by 2 bases, 10 bases remained unmatched. CDR3 coding DNA: TGTGCCAGCAGCCCGACTAGCGGGAGGTCTTGGGACACAGATACGCAGTATTTT. Translated, it gives CASSPTSGRSWDTDTQYF.

This clonotype appeared many times. V gene TRBV15 combines with J gene TRBJ2-7; D unresolved. CDR1 LNHNV and CDR2 YYDKDF come from the germline V gene (reference sequence). V was pared by 1 base and J by 3 bases, with 7 bases between. The CDR3 is 13 residues long. The CDR3 region has the DNA TGTGCCACCAGCAGAGGAAGGGTCTACGAGCAGTACTTC. Protein: CATSRGRVYEQYF.

This clonotype has ten or more counts. The gene calls are TRBV7-2 and TRBJ2-3; 8 bases fit TRBD2. Germline V CDR1 and CDR2: SGHTA, FQGNSA. Trimming removed 4 bases from V and 4 bases from J; junction bases left unmatched: 4. CDR3 length: 14 amino acids. In nucleotides, the CDR3 is TGTGCCAGCAGCTCGGGACTAGTGGCAGATACGCAGTATTTT. Translated: CASSSGLVADTQYF.

At least ten counts were recorded for this clonotype. A read error may produce the germline difference seen at one junction end. The rearrangement links TRBV4-2 to TRBJ2-3, with D perhaps matching TRBD2 (6 bases). This CDR3 has 13 residues. Germline-derived CDR1 and CDR2 are LGHNA and YNFKEQ. The CDR3 is CASSKDLADTQYF. CDR3 sequence (DNA): TGTGCCAGCAGCAAAGACCTAGCGGATACGCAGTATTTT.

V and J are TRBV29-1 and TRBJ1-1, with D possibly matching TRBD1 (6 bases). Trimming stripped 5 bases from V and 1 base from J, with 17 bases between. CDR1 and CDR2 (germline): SQVTM, ANQGSEA. CDR3 length: 15 amino acids. The CDR3 protein is CSVIGGHGKNTEAFF. CDR3 sequence (DNA): TGCAGCGTTATCGGGGGACACGGGAAGAACACTGAAGCTTTCTTT.

The chain carries TRBV28 and TRBJ2-7; no reliable D call. This CDR3 is built from 15 residues. With 1 base removed from V and 5 bases from J, the gap between germline ends came to 15 bases. The germline gives CDR1 MDHEN, CDR2 SYDVKM. The chain's CDR3 is CASSLFAGTLDEQYF. CDR3 nucleotide sequence: TGTGCCAGCAGTTTATTTGCAGGAACCCTGGACGAGCAGTACTTC.

The rearrangement uses TRBV10-3 and TRBJ2-3, with 7 bases lining up with TRBD2. Trimming at V came to 11 bases and at J to 0 bases, leaving 2 bases not matched to a gene. Germline CDR1 is ENHRY and CDR2 is SYGVKD. This CDR3 has 12 amino acids. CDR3 amino acids: CAGGSSTDTQYF. CDR3 DNA: TGTGCCGGCGGGAGTAGCACAGATACGCAGTATTTT.

This clonotype was counted ten times or more. J is TRBJ1-1 and V is TRBV6-5; perhaps TRBD1 as D (6 bases). Trimming cost V 3 bases and J 1 base, with 12 bases left between them. CDR3 length: 15 residues. CDR1 and CDR2 (germline): MNHEY, SVGAGI. The CDR3 reads CASSYSQGWNTEAFF. The CDR3 nucleotides are TGTGCCAGCAGTTATTCCCAGGGGTGGAACACTGAAGCTTTCTTT.

This clonotype was detected only a few times. This chain links TRBV11-2 with TRBJ2-1; D gene unclear. There are 15 residues in the CDR3. Trimming pared 1 base from V and 5 bases from J, leaving 12 bases between. The germline CDR1 and CDR2 sequences are SGHAT and FQNNGV. In nucleotides, the CDR3 is TGTGCCAGCAGCTTAGCTCCCAAGAGGCACAATGAGCAGTTCTTC. It encodes CASSLAPKRHNEQFF.

In this sample, this clonotype turned up many times. The V and J genes are TRBV10-3 and TRBJ2-1; 12 bases agree with TRBD2. The V segment lost 7 bases and the J segment 9 bases; nucleotides outside the gene matches: 13. The CDR3 extends over 16 amino acids. Germline CDR1 and CDR2: ENHRY and SYGVKD. The CDR3 bases are TGTGCCATCAAGAGCCATCTAGCGGGGGGGCATAGTGAGCAGTTCTTC. This codes for CAIKSHLAGGHSEQFF.

At least ten counts were recorded for this clonotype. V usage is TRBV6-2 or TRBV6-3 and J usage is TRBJ2-5, with unresolved D. The germline V and J ends were trimmed by 6 bases and 5 bases, with 7 bases remaining between them. CDR1 MNHEY and CDR2 SVGEGT come from the germline V gene. The CDR3 sequence is 11 residues long. CDR3 loop: CASRSHETQYF. CDR3 DNA sequence: TGTGCCAGCAGATCCCATGAGACCCAGTACTTC.

The genes are TRBV12-3 or TRBV12-4 and TRBJ2-7; D not resolved. The length of the CDR3 is 14 residues. V gave up 4 bases and J gave up 0 bases, with 10 bases separating them. The CDR3 here is CASSSSRSSYEQYF. DNA for the CDR3: TGTGCCAGCAGTTCTTCCCGGAGCTCCTACGAGCAGTACTTC.

This clonotype was observed many times. J is TRBJ2-3 and V is TRBV5-6; 7 bases are shared with TRBD2. This CDR3 region has 15 residues. Germline V CDR1 and CDR2: SGHDT, YYEEEE. With V trimmed by 1 base and J by 4 bases, 6 bases remained unmatched. This CDR3 reads CASSLRRESADTQYF. The CDR3 bases are TGTGCCAGCAGCTTGAGGCGGGAGAGTGCAGATACGCAGTATTTT.

This chain uses TRBV7-2 with TRBJ2-7; 14 bases are a match to TRBD2. Trimming took 5 bases from V and 7 from J; bases not matched to a gene: 10. Per the germline V gene, CDR1 is SGHTA and CDR2 is FQGNSA. The CDR3 has 16 amino acids. This CDR3 reads CASSLHRLAGGGEQYF. For the CDR3, the DNA is TGTGCCAGCAGCCTACACAGACTAGCGGGGGGGGGAGAGCAGTACTTC.

V usage is TRBV20-1 and J usage is TRBJ2-1, with 7 positions matching TRBD2. Germline values: CDR1 DFQATT, CDR2 SNEGSKA (reference sequence). Unmatched junction bases numbered 10, after V lost 6 bases and J lost 5 bases. The CDR3 consists of 14 residues. The CDR3 sequence is CSAQTGRLNNEQFF. The CDR3 DNA is TGCAGTGCCCAGACCGGGAGGCTGAACAATGAGCAGTTCTTC.